The T cell receptor (beta chain) described here comes from a study of cytomegalovirus exposure and HLA in healthy donors. Study-level results: Immune exposure information comprised only CMV serostatus.

Use of 60 Vbeta and 13 Jbeta primers characterized the PCR. Sequencing was performed with immunoSEQ multiplex PCR; in TCRdb, only in-frame clones are kept and a portion is missing. The sample contains roughly 99,000 clones, around two thirds of which appear only once. This clone was recorded a few times. Its antigen is not identified. The clonotype originates from a woman in her forties in good health and CMV-seropositive. Sequenced material: PBMCs.

CDR3 residues: CASSSLAGGSPYEQYF. Here the CDR3 DNA reads TGTGCCAGCAGTTCCCTAGCGGGGGGTTCGCCCTACGAGCAGTACTTC. The chain employs TRBV27 and TRBJ2-7; 11 bases map to TRBD2. This CDR3 has 16 amino acids. Germline-derived CDR1 and CDR2 are MNHEY and SMNVEV (reference sequence). The ends lost 4 bases at V and 2 bases at J; junction bases unmatched: 7.